This TCR beta chain was sequenced for a study of blood T cell repertoires in COVID-19. Across the study: Samples taken during acute and convalescent COVID-19 were collected in the United States, Italy and Spain.

Original handling: Estimation of nucleated cell counts was performed using reference gene primer amplification. Assay used: immunoSEQ multiplex PCR; TCRdb lists only in-frame clones, some missing. That table gives V, J and clone size, and the DNA gave D and trimming. The sample lists tens of thousands of clones, under 95% occurring once. This receptor was taken from a woman older than 75 with active or convalescent COVID-19. Specimen: peripheral blood.

CDR3 loop: CASSDRVTGELFF. The CDR3 DNA reads TGTGCCAGCAGTGACAGGGTTACCGGGGAGCTGTTTTTT. The gene calls are TRBV2 and TRBJ2-2, with D possibly matching TRBD1 (5 bases). This CDR3 has 13 residues. Germline CDR1 is SNHLY and CDR2 is FYNNEI. With 3 bases removed from V and 5 bases from J, the gap between germline ends came to 7 bases.